Following are 27 T cell receptor beta chains from one sample sequenced in a study of T cells in Graves' hyperthyroidism and ophthalmopathy. Amplification of TCR beta CDR3 regions used RNA as the template. First-round RT-PCR with HTBI primers amplified the TCR CDR3 region. TCRdb re-called the multiplex PCR reads through MiXCR, storing one row per CDR3 protein. The table shows around 240,000 distinct CDR3 sequences, with approximately 15% occurring only once. The sequenced sample was blood. The receptors were sampled from a woman in her thirties or forties with Graves' hyperthyroidism that later progressed to Graves' ophthalmopathy.

This clonotype has at least ten counts. The J gene is TRBJ2-1, the V gene TRBV7-8; 7 bases map to TRBD2. V was pared by 5 bases and J by 3 bases, with 7 bases of the junction left unmatched. Germline lookup yields CDR1 SGHVS and CDR2 FQNEAQ. The CDR3 totals 15 residues. The CDR3 nucleotides read TGTGCCAGCAGCAGAAGCGGGACCCTCTACAATGAGCAGTTCTTC. Its protein is CASSRSGTLYNEQFF.

This clonotype was seen many times. V and J are TRBV28 and TRBJ1-1; 7 bases map to TRBD1. V dropped 1 base and J dropped 0; count of bases not matched to a gene: 14. The CDR3 contains 19 residues. Germline values: CDR1 MDHEN, CDR2 SYDVKM. Here the CDR3 reads CASSLSRDRDNRLNTEAFF. CDR3 bases: TGTGCCAGCAGTTTATCGAGAGACAGGGACAACCGCCTGAACACTGAAGCTTTCTTT.

This clonotype was detected ten times or more. The chain carries TRBV6-1 and TRBJ2-5, with TRBD2 matching over 14 bases. Germline V gives CDR1 MNHNS, CDR2 SASEGT. The CDR3 has 18 amino acids. With V trimmed by 6 bases and J by 0 bases, 9 bases remained unmatched. The CDR3 DNA is TGTGCCAGCAGGACCAGACTAGCGGGAGGGAGAAACCAAGAGACCCAGTACTTC. Its protein is CASRTRLAGGRNQETQYF.

This clonotype came up many times. The J gene is TRBJ1-4, the V gene TRBV20-1, with D perhaps TRBD1 (6 bases). The V end was cut by 6 bases, the J end by 4 bases, with 15 bases between. Germline V CDR1 and CDR2: DFQATT, SNEGSKA (reference sequence). The CDR3 runs to 14 residues. CDR3 in DNA: TGCAGTGCCAGATGGGACACCAATAATGAAAAACTGTTTTTT. Its translation: CSARWDTNNEKLFF.

The genes are TRBV4-1 and TRBJ2-5; the D gene is possibly TRBD1 (5 bases). From germline, CDR1 is MGHRA and CDR2 YSYEKL. With 3 bases removed from V and 2 bases from J, the gap between germline ends came to 10 bases. CDR3 length equals 14 residues. Here the CDR3 reads CASSHAQGQETQYF. CDR3 nucleotide sequence: TGCGCCAGCAGCCACGCGCAGGGACAAGAGACCCAGTACTTC.

A remark on this clonotype: This may stem from a read error, because a much larger clone lies one nucleotide away. The rearrangement links TRBV7-9 to TRBJ2-3; 7 bases are a match to TRBD2. The CDR3 is made up of 15 amino acids. Germline values: CDR1 SEHNR, CDR2 FQNEAQ (reference sequence). V shed 4 bases, J shed 6 bases, and the junction held 10 bases outside the gene matches. The CDR3 bases are TGTGCCAGCAGCTCAAGCGGGGCGCGAGCCGATACGCAGTATTTT. Its protein product is CASSSSGARADTQYF. Variable domain in full (rest from reference TRBV7-9 and TRBJ2-3): DTGVSQNPRHKITKRGQNVTFRCDPISEHNRLYWYRQTLGQGPEFLTYFQNEAQLEKSRLLSDRFSAERPKGSFSTLEIQRTEQGDSAMYLCASSSSGARADTQYFGPGTRLTVL.

This clonotype was seen many times. The chain carries TRBV7-9 and TRBJ1-6; D is undetermined. Germline CDR1 SEHNR, CDR2 FQNEAQ (reference sequence). This CDR3 has 18 residues. Between the trimmed V and J ends, which lost 5 bases and 8 bases, there was a span of 25 bases. CDR3 residues: CASSPEDTGLSSDSPLHF. The CDR3 region has the DNA TGTGCCAGCAGCCCCGAGGATACGGGCCTCTCAAGCGATTCACCCCTCCACTTT.

This CDR3 is CAIAASGSTDTQYF. CDR3 DNA: TGTGCCATCGCCGCCAGCGGGAGCACAGATACGCAGTATTTT. The rearrangement links TRBV10-3 to TRBJ2-3; tentatively, D is TRBD2 (6 bases). V lost 8 bases, J lost 0 bases, and 12 bases lay in between. This CDR3 has 14 residues. Germline loops: CDR1 ENHRY, CDR2 SYGVKD.

This clonotype was seen many times. This CDR3 is CAISGTDSGNTIYF. The CDR3, as DNA: TGTGCCATCAGTGGTACGGACTCTGGAAACACCATATATTTT. V and J are TRBV10-3 and TRBJ1-3; D unclear. This CDR3 region has 14 residues. Germline CDR1 and CDR2: ENHRY and SYGVKD. Trimming took 4 bases from V and 0 from J, leaving 7 bases between them.

This clonotype was counted ten times or more. The chain joins TRBV30 to TRBJ1-1; 7 bases line up with TRBD1. V shed 4 bases and J 3 bases; nucleotides not matched to a gene: 2. This CDR3 has 12 residues. In germline, CDR1 is GTSNPN, CDR2 SVGIG (reference sequence). For the CDR3, the DNA is TGTGCCTGGAAGGGACAGTACACTGAAGCTTTCTTT. This translates into CAWKGQYTEAFF.

V gene TRBV9 combines with J gene TRBJ1-4; 8 nucleotides match TRBD1. CDR3 length: 17 residues. J lost 5 bases, V lost 0 bases, and 9 bases had no gene match. The germline gives CDR1 SGDLS, CDR2 YYNGEE. CDR3 bases: TGTGCCAGCAGCGTAGCTACGGGACAGGAAGGCAATGAAAAACTGTTTTTT. Amino acid sequence: CASSVATGQEGNEKLFF.

This clonotype has at least ten counts. The chain recombines TRBV11-2 with TRBJ1-5; D unresolved. V was shortened by 4 bases and J by 0 bases, with 7 bases between the two germline ends. CDR1 SGHAT and CDR2 FQNNGV come from the germline V gene. The CDR3 extends over 14 amino acids. This CDR3 is CASSSDPSNQPQHF. The CDR3 DNA sequence: TGTGCCAGCAGCTCCGACCCTAGCAATCAGCCCCAGCATTTT.

The J gene is TRBJ2-5, the V gene TRBV6-5; TRBD2 aligns across 11 bases. V trimming: 2 bases; J trimming: 7 bases; junction bases outside the gene matches: 9. Germline V gene data show CDR1 as MNHEY and CDR2 as SVGAGI. This CDR3 region has 16 residues. The CDR3 DNA reads as TGTGCCAGCAGTTACATAGCGGGAGGGCCGTCAGTGACCCAGTACTTC. This gives the protein CASSYIAGGPSVTQYF.

This clonotype was seen many times. The chain joins TRBV29-1 to TRBJ2-1; 8 nucleotides agree with TRBD2. Germline assignment: CDR1 SQVTM and CDR2 ANQGSEA. The CDR3 totals 12 residues. Trimming at V came to 4 bases and at J to 6 bases, leaving 2 bases not matched to a gene. The CDR3 bases are TGCAGCGTTGTGGCGGGAGGCAATGAGCAGTTCTTC. Translation gives CSVVAGGNEQFF.

This clonotype was counted many times. CDR3 loop: CASSPRQGGNQPQHF. CDR3 nucleotide sequence: TGTGCCAGCTCACCACGACAGGGAGGCAATCAGCCCCAGCATTTT. This rearrangement joins TRBV18 to TRBJ1-5, with 7 bases that match TRBD1. This CDR3 is 15 amino acids long. Looked up from germline, CDR1 is KGHSH and CDR2 is LQKENI. With 1 base clipped from V and 2 bases from J, the junction kept 2 bases outside the gene matches.

The chain joins TRBV19 to TRBJ2-3; perhaps TRBD2 as D (5 bases). The CDR3 loop spans 13 amino acids. Germline CDR1 is LNHDA and CDR2 is SQIVND (reference sequence). Trimming removed 3 bases at V and 2 bases at J, with 6 bases between. In DNA, the CDR3 is TGTGCCAGTAGTATGGGAGTCACAGATACGCAGTATTTT. As protein: CASSMGVTDTQYF. The full variable domain, completed using reference TRBV19 and TRBJ2-3, is DGGITQSPKYLFRKEGQNVTLSCEQNLNHDAMYWYRQDPGQGLRLIYYSQIVNDFQKGDIAEGYSVSREKKESFPLTVTSAQKNPTAFYLCASSMGVTDTQYFGPGTRLTVL.

On this clonotype itself: This sequence may be a read error, since a much larger clone differs from it by one base. V and J are TRBV5-1 and TRBJ1-1; D is uncertain. The CDR3 consists of 15 residues. Between the trimmed V and J ends, which lost 0 bases and 2 bases, there was a span of 11 bases. CDR1 is SGHRS and CDR2 is YFSETQ in the germline V gene. The CDR3 spells CASSLDGTGNTEAFF. The CDR3 DNA follows: TGCGCCAGCAGCTTGGATGGTACGGGAAACACTGAAGCTTTCTTT.

This clonotype was detected many times. The chain combines TRBV18 with TRBJ2-1; 13 bases align to TRBD2. V was clipped by 2 bases and J by 4 bases; unmatched bases: 2. Germline assignment: CDR1 KGHSH and CDR2 LQKENI. The CDR3 is 16 residues long. The CDR3 bases are TGTGCCAGCTCACCAGGGACTAGCGGGGTTTACAATGAGCAGTTCTTC. It yields the protein CASSPGTSGVYNEQFF.

The table lists this clonotype with many counts. This chain joins TRBV20-1 and TRBJ2-3; D is unclear. The V and J ends lost 6 bases and 2 bases respectively, with 15 bases between them. The germline V gene has CDR1 DFQATT and CDR2 SNEGSKA (reference sequence). The CDR3 consists of 14 residues. This CDR3 is CSASLGRITDTQYF. Written as DNA, the CDR3 is TGCAGTGCCTCCCTAGGTCGTATCACAGATACGCAGTATTTT.

This clonotype was seen ten or more times. The chain employs TRBV19 and TRBJ2-1; TRBD2 agrees at 14 bases. The CDR3 runs 15 residues. The V and J ends lost 5 bases and 9 bases, in that order; junction bases with no gene match: 6. The germline V gene has CDR1 LNHDA and CDR2 SQIVND (reference sequence). The CDR3 loop reads CASSDPGLAGAEQFF. As DNA, the CDR3 is TGTGCCAGTAGTGACCCGGGACTAGCGGGAGCTGAGCAGTTCTTC.

The chain uses TRBV6-1 and TRBJ2-3; the D gene could be TRBD1 or TRBD2 (6 bases each). CDR3 length equals 15 residues. Trimming shortened V by 4 bases and J by 4 bases, and 15 bases separated the two germline ends. Looked up from germline, CDR1 is MNHNS and CDR2 is SASEGT. CDR3 sequence reads: CASSGGASPPDTQYF. The CDR3 nucleotides read TGTGCCAGCAGTGGGGGGGCATCCCCCCCAGATACGCAGTATTTT.

This clonotype was observed at least ten times. The DNA of the CDR3 is TGTGCCAGCAGCCCTACTGGTGGGGGTGGCACTGAAGCTTTCTTT. It translates to CASSPTGGGGTEAFF. The rearrangement uses TRBV5-6 and TRBJ1-1; possible D gene TRBD1, 5 bases. The CDR3 totals 15 residues. Germline V gene sequence: CDR1 SGHDT, CDR2 YYEEEE. V dropped 4 bases and J dropped 4 bases, with 17 bases sitting between them.

At least ten counts were recorded for this clonotype. The chain recombines TRBV14 with TRBJ1-1, with D perhaps TRBD1 (6 bases). From germline, CDR1 is SGHDN and CDR2 FVKESK. V shed 0 bases and J shed 0 bases, with 8 bases lying between them. The CDR3 is 15 residues long. Written as DNA, the CDR3 is TGTGCCAGCAGCCAAGAGACAGGTATGAACACTGAAGCTTTCTTT. This gives the protein CASSQETGMNTEAFF.

This clonotype was counted many times. The V call is TRBV2, the J call TRBJ2-3; 11 nucleotides align to TRBD2. The CDR3 covers 14 residues. Germline V lookup: CDR1 SNHLY, CDR2 FYNNEI. V lost 11 bases, J lost 3 bases, and 7 bases stayed unmatched. Written as DNA, the CDR3 is TGTGCCTCAACGACTAGCGGGAATACAGATACGCAGTATTTT. Translated: CASTTSGNTDTQYF.

The V gene is TRBV5-1, the J gene TRBJ1-4; D might be TRBD1 (5 bases). CDR3 size: 15 residues. Germline loops: CDR1 SGHRS, CDR2 YFSETQ. V lost 0 bases and J lost 8, with 14 bases in between. CDR3 in DNA: TGCGCCAGCAGCTTGGATCGGCAGGGAAACGAAAAACTGTTTTTT. Residues: CASSLDRQGNEKLFF.

This clonotype was counted at least ten times. This rearrangement joins TRBV5-1 to TRBJ2-1; 8 positions agree with TRBD2. The CDR3 is made up of 17 amino acids. The V gene's germline CDR1 is SGHRS and CDR2 YFSETQ. Unmatched junction bases numbered 15, after V lost 4 bases and J lost 6 bases. Here the CDR3 reads CASSPYPKREHGNEQFF. Written as DNA, the CDR3 is TGCGCCAGCAGCCCCTACCCCAAGCGGGAGCACGGCAATGAGCAGTTCTTC.

In this sample, this clonotype turned up a few times. Just one base apart from a much larger clone, this may be a read error. The chain uses TRBV2 and TRBJ1-5; no clear D. The CDR3 runs 14 residues. Trimming shortened V by 8 bases and J by 0 bases, and 11 bases separated the two germline ends. The germline V gene has CDR1 SNHLY and CDR2 FYNNEI. CDR3: CASSHRYSNQPQHF. The DNA for the CDR3 is TGTGCCAGCTCCCACAGATATAGCAATCAGCCCCAGCATTTT.